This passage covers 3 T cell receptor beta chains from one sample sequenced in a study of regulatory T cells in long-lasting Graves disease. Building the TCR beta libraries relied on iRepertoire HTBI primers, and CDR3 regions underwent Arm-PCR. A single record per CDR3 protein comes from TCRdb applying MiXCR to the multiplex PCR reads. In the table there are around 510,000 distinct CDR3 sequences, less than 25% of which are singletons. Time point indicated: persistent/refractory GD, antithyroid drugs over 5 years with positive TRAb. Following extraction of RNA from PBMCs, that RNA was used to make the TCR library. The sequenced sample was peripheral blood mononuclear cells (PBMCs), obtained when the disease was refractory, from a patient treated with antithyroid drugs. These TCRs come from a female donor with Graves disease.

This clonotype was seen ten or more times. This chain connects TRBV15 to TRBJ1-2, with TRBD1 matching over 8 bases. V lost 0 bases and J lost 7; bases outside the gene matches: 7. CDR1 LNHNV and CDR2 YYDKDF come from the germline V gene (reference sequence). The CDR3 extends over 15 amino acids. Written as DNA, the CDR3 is TGTGCCACCAGCAGAGAGGACAGGGTGACGTTTGGCTACACCTTC. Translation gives CATSREDRVTFGYTF.

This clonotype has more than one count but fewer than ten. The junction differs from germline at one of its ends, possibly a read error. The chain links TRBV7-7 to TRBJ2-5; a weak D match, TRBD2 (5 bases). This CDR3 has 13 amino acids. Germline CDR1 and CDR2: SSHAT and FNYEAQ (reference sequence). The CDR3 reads CASRRLGKETQYF. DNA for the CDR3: TGTGCTAGCAGGAGGTTGGGAAAAGAGACCCAGTACTTC.

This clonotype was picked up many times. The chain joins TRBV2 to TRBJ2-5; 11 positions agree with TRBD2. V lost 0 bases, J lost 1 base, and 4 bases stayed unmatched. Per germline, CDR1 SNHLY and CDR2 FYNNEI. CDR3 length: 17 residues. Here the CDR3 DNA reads TGTGCCAGCAGTGAAGCCCCCGGGACTAGCGGCCAAGAGACCCAGTACTTC. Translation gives CASSEAPGTSGQETQYF.